The rows below give T cell receptor beta chains drawn from one sample of a study of siplizumab effects on memory and regulatory T cells. Method: immunoSEQ multiplex PCR; TCRdb's copy keeps in-frame clones and lacks some. The sample has some 100,000 clones; 85% to 95% are singletons. Input material: Tregs sorted from blood. These receptors all stem from a human donor in good health. Both conserved end residues are part of each CDR3. The D gene is left open where the match is weak. Where a row states a size, it is once, few, many or the class of an expanded clone; other rows omit it.

D: NA
size: NA
V: TRBV20-1
J: TRBJ1-2
DNA: TGCAGCGGGTATTTCCTTGATGGCTACACCTTC
CDR3: CSGYFLDGYTF

D: TRBD1
size: NA
V: TRBV11-2
J: TRBJ2-7
DNA: TGTGCCAGCAGCTTGACCCTTCGGGACAGGGCGGGCTACGAGCAGTACTTC
CDR3: CASSLTLRDRAGYEQYF

D: NA
size: NA
V: TRBV19
J: TRBJ1-5
DNA: TGTGCCAGTAGTATGACGAGCGTTTCAGTTGACAATCAGCCCCAGCATTTT
CDR3: CASSMTSVSVDNQPQHF

D: NA
size: NA
V: TRBV5-1
J: TRBJ2-5
DNA: TGCGCCAGCAGCTTGTACAGGGACCAAGAGACCCAGTACTTC
CDR3: CASSLYRDQETQYF

D: TRBD1
size: NA
V: TRBV6-5
J: TRBJ2-1
DNA: TGTGCCAGCAGGCAGGGGGCGAATGAGCAGTTCTTC
CDR3: CASRQGANEQFF

D: NA
size: NA
V: TRBV19
J: TRBJ2-7
DNA: TGTGCCAGTAGTATTAGAGGCAGAAGGACCTACGAGCAGTACTTC
CDR3: CASSIRGRRTYEQYF

D: NA
size: NA
V: TRBV28
J: TRBJ1-6
DNA: TGTGCCAGCAGTTTACTTCTCAGGAGCTCCTATAATTCACCCCTCCACTTT
CDR3: CASSLLLRSSYNSPLHF

D: NA
size: NA
V: TRBV5-4
J: TRBJ2-4
DNA: TGTGCCAGCAGCTTGGTGGGCAGGGCAGCGGAGTACTTC
CDR3: CASSLVGRAAEYF

D: NA
size: once
V: TRBV5-1
J: TRBJ2-3
DNA: TGCGCCAGCAGCTTGGCCGAAGCGGGAGATACGCAGTATTTT
CDR3: CASSLAEAGDTQYF

D: TRBD2
size: NA
V: TRBV6-5
J: TRBJ2-5
DNA: TGTGCCAGCAGTTACGGACTAGCGGGAGGGGAGACCCAGTACTTC
CDR3: CASSYGLAGGETQYF

D: NA
size: NA
V: TRBV28
J: TRBJ1-2
DNA: TGTGCCAGCAGTTTATATGTTCCCTCCTATGGCTACACCTTC
CDR3: CASSLYVPSYGYTF

D: NA
size: NA
V: TRBV19
J: TRBJ1-3
DNA: TGTGCCAGTAGTCGGGGAGCCGGGACCTCTGGAAACACCATATATTTT
CDR3: CASSRGAGTSGNTIYF

D: NA
size: NA
V: TRBV18
J: TRBJ2-5
DNA: TGTGCCAGCTCACAAAAGGGAGAGACCCAGTACTTC
CDR3: CASSQKGETQYF

D: TRBD1
size: NA
V: TRBV5-1
J: TRBJ2-1
DNA: TGCGCCAGCAGCACTACCGGGACAGGGGACGTATGGAGCTCCTACAATGAGCAGTTCTTC
CDR3: CASSTTGTGDVWSSYNEQFF

D: NA
size: NA
V: TRBV19
J: TRBJ1-5
DNA: TGTGCCAGTAGTATATCCCAAAGACCCAGTAGCTTTCAGCCCCAGCATTTT
CDR3: CASSISQRPSSFQPQHF

D: NA
size: NA
V: TRBV28
J: TRBJ2-2
DNA: TGTGCCAGCAGCCCGCCGACATTTAACACCGGGGAGCTGTTTTTT
CDR3: CASSPPTFNTGELFF

D: TRBD1
size: NA
V: TRBV4-1
J: TRBJ2-4
DNA: TGCGCCAGCAGCCAAGATCTATTAGGGGACACAGGGGACTTC
CDR3: CASSQDLLGDTGDF

D: NA
size: NA
V: TRBV9
J: TRBJ2-2
DNA: TGTGCCAGCAGCGTAGCGTCCGGGGCCGGGGAGCTGTTTTTT
CDR3: CASSVASGAGELFF

D: TRBD2
size: NA
V: TRBV5-1
J: TRBJ2-2
DNA: TGCGCCAGCAGCGGAGTGGGACTAGCGGGAGGAGGGGAGCTGTTTTTT
CDR3: CASSGVGLAGGGELFF

D: NA
size: NA
V: TRBV6-5
J: TRBJ1-3
DNA: TGTGCCAGCAGTCTGACAGGAGGAAACACCATATATTTT
CDR3: CASSLTGGNTIYF

D: NA
size: once
V: TRBV2
J: TRBJ1-4
DNA: TGTGCCAGCAATACACACAGGGTAGGAAAACTGTTTTTT
CDR3: CASNTHRVGKLFF

D: NA
size: NA
V: TRBV6-1
J: TRBJ2-7
DNA: TGTGCCAGCAGACTATCCGGGAACTACGAGCAGTACTTC
CDR3: CASRLSGNYEQYF

D: NA
size: once
V: TRBV18
J: TRBJ2-1
DNA: TGTGCCAGCTCACCAGTAGGAGGTCAGGAGCAGTTCTTC
CDR3: CASSPVGGQEQFF

D: NA
size: NA
V: TRBV5-1
J: TRBJ2-7
DNA: TGCGCCAGCAACCCGCGGGGAGGGGGAGGCCTCTCCTACGAGCAGTACTTC
CDR3: CASNPRGGGGLSYEQYF

D: TRBD2
size: NA
V: TRBV19
J: TRBJ2-3
DNA: TGTGCCAGTAGTATAGAGGTGGGGAGACTAGCGGGAGTTAAGGATACGCAGTATTTT
CDR3: CASSIEVGRLAGVKDTQYF

D: TRBD2
size: once
V: TRBV10-3
J: TRBJ2-7
DNA: TGTGCCATCAGTGAGTCTAAGCGGGAGGGCCGCGAGCAGTACTTC
CDR3: CAISESKREGREQYF

D: NA
size: NA
V: TRBV5-1
J: TRBJ2-2
DNA: TGCGCCAGCAGACAGGGAGACACCGGGGAGCTGTTTTTT
CDR3: CASRQGDTGELFF

D: NA
size: NA
V: TRBV7-7
J: TRBJ1-1
DNA: TGTGCCAGCAGCCCTAGACCGGGCGCTGAAGCTTTCTTT
CDR3: CASSPRPGAEAFF